These T cell receptor beta chains were read from a single sample in a study of CD8 T cells in ankylosing spondylitis. TCRdb re-analysed the 5' RACE reads in MiXCR, keeping a single row per CDR3 protein. The sample includes hundreds of thousands of distinct CDR3 sequences, about 19% seen only once; the top ten take roughly 8.3%. Sequencing used blood, either unsorted or a sorted T cell fraction (not recorded which). Source of these receptors: a male donor with ankylosing spondylitis or in good health (not recorded which). The CDR3 runs from the conserved cysteine through the conserved F or W. The D gene is left open where the match is weak. Clone size is shown for a subset of rows, as once, few, many or a class of expanded clone.

>NA|NA|TRBJ1-1|TRBV5-5
TGTGCCAGCAGCTTGGCCGGTTCCGTCATGAACACTGAAGCTTTCTTT
CASSLAGSVMNTEAFF
>TRBD2|NA|TRBJ2-5|TRBV6-5
TGTGCCAGCAGTTACTCGAGCGGGAGGGCGGAGACCCAGTACTTC
CASSYSSGRAETQYF
>TRBD1|many|TRBJ1-3|TRBV12-3/TRBV12-4
TGTGCCAGCAGTCGAGGGACAGGGCCAGCTGGAAACACCATATATTTT
CASSRGTGPAGNTIYF
>NA|NA|TRBJ2-5|TRBV7-2
TGTGCCAGCAGTCAAAGACAGATTCAAGAGACCCAGTACTTC
CASSQRQIQETQYF
>TRBD2|NA|TRBJ2-5|TRBV2
TGTGCCAGCAGCGGGGGGCAAGAGACCCAGTACTTC
CASSGGQETQYF
>TRBD2|NA|TRBJ2-1|TRBV5-1
TGCGCCAGCACCCTAGCGGGCCTTCGGTTCTTC
CASTLAGLRFF
>TRBD1|NA|TRBJ2-1|TRBV12-3/TRBV12-4
TGTGCCAGCAGCCCGACAGGGGGCAGGTACAATGAGCAGTTCTTC
CASSPTGGRYNEQFF
>NA|NA|TRBJ2-2|TRBV12-3/TRBV12-4
TGTGCCAGCAGTTTTGCGGACCTCACCGGGGAGCTGTTTTTT
CASSFADLTGELFF
>TRBD1|NA|TRBJ1-1|TRBV12-3/TRBV12-4
TGTGCCAGTCGACGAGACAGGGGGACTGAAGATTTCTTT
CASRRDRGTEDFF
>TRBD1|few|TRBJ2-1|TRBV20-1
TGCAGTGCTAGATCGACAGGGGGTTACAATGAGCAGTTCTTC
CSARSTGGYNEQFF
>NA|NA|TRBJ2-3|TRBV29-1
TGCAGCCTTTTTGGGGGTTTAGAAGGCACAGATACGCAGTATTTT
CSLFGGLEGTDTQYF
>NA|NA|TRBJ1-4|TRBV25-1
TGTGCCAGCAGTGAGCCAGGGAGTAATGAAAAACTGTTTTTT
CASSEPGSNEKLFF
>NA|many|TRBJ1-2|TRBV12-3/TRBV12-4
TGTGCCAGCAGTCCTCGGCGGGGCTATGGCTACACCTTC
CASSPRRGYGYTF
>TRBD2|many|TRBJ2-2|TRBV12-3/TRBV12-4
TGTGCCAGCAGTTTACCCGGGAGGGGGATATCGAACACCGGGGAGCTGTTTTTT
CASSLPGRGISNTGELFF
>TRBD2|many|TRBJ2-1|TRBV5-1
TGCGCCAGCAGCAGTCTCGGGACTAGCGGCAACAATGAGCAGTTCTTC
CASSSLGTSGNNEQFF
>NA|NA|TRBJ2-1|TRBV5-1
TGCGTCAGCAGCCCCCCCACTAGAAGGACTGAGCAGTTCTTC
CVSSPPTRRTEQFF
>NA|few|TRBJ1-2|TRBV27
TGTGCCAGCAGCCGTCTCCAGTTCAGGGGCTACACCTTC
CASSRLQFRGYTF
>TRBD1|NA|TRBJ2-5|TRBV6-5
TGTGCCAGCAGTTACGGACAGGGAAGAGAGACCCAGTACTTC
CASSYGQGRETQYF
>NA|NA|TRBJ2-3|TRBV24-1
TGTGCCACCAGTGTGGCAGGGTCGGGCACAGATACGCAGTATTTT
CATSVAGSGTDTQYF
>NA|NA|TRBJ2-3|TRBV4-1
TGTGCCAGCAGCCAAGGGGTACAGGCCACAGATACGCAGTATTTT
CASSQGVQATDTQYF
>TRBD2|NA|TRBJ2-3|TRBV12-3/TRBV12-4
TGTGCCAGCTCAGCCCCGAGGCGGGGGACAGATACGCAGTATTTT
CASSAPRRGTDTQYF
>NA|NA|TRBJ1-3|TRBV2
TGTGCCAGCAGTGAAGGGTCGGCTGGAAACACCATATATTTT
CASSEGSAGNTIYF
>NA|few|TRBJ2-2|TRBV3-1
TGTGCCAGCAGCCAAGAGGGCCCTGCGAACACCGGGGAGCTGTTTTTT
CASSQEGPANTGELFF
>TRBD2|many|TRBJ2-3|TRBV20-1
TGCAGTGCTATAACCGGGACTACCCCTGGAGATACGCAGTATTTT
CSAITGTTPGDTQYF
>TRBD1|few|TRBJ2-5|TRBV7-6
TGTGCCAGCAGCGCACGACAGGGTGAAGAGACCCAGTACTTC
CASSARQGEETQYF
>TRBD1|NA|TRBJ1-3|TRBV2
TGTGCCAGCAGCGCCGGGACAGGGGGCGGTTTCTCTGGAAACACCATATATTTT
CASSAGTGGGFSGNTIYF
>NA|few|TRBJ2-3|TRBV12-3/TRBV12-4
TGTGCCAGCAGTTTTCGCGGGTCTAGCACAGATACGCAGTATTTT
CASSFRGSSTDTQYF
>TRBD1|few|TRBJ1-4|TRBV16
TGTGCCAGCAGCCCGGACAGGCCACGCGAAAAACTGTTTTTT
CASSPDRPREKLFF
>NA|few|TRBJ1-5|TRBV6-1
TGTGCCAGCAGTCAGGGGTGGGGGACGAATCAGCCCCAGCATTTT
CASSQGWGTNQPQHF
>NA|NA|TRBJ2-2|TRBV6-4
TGTGCCAGCAGTGACTCAGATGGGTCGAACACCGGGGTGCTGTTTTTT
CASSDSDGSNTGVLFF
>TRBD2|few|TRBJ2-2|TRBV5-1
TGCGCCAGCAGCACTAGCGGGGGGCCCATCGGGGAGCTGTTTTTT
CASSTSGGPIGELFF
>TRBD1|NA|TRBJ2-1|TRBV11-1
TGTGCCAGCAGCACAAACAGGGGGCGAGTCTCCTACAATGAGCAGTTCTTC
CASSTNRGRVSYNEQFF
>NA|NA|TRBJ2-2|TRBV4-2
TGTGCCAGCAGCCAAGATCGGGACCCCTTCATCGGGGAGCTGTTTTTT
CASSQDRDPFIGELFF
>NA|NA|TRBJ2-6|TRBV20-1
TGCAGTGCCCCCGCCGCCAACGTCCTGACTTTC
CSAPAANVLTF
>TRBD1|few|TRBJ1-5|TRBV12-3/TRBV12-4
TGTGCCAGCAGACAAAACAGGGGTCAGAAAAGTCAGCCCCAGCATTTT
CASRQNRGQKSQPQHF
>NA|few|TRBJ2-2|TRBV5-1
TGCGCCAGCAGCTTGAGCGGACAGAGCACCGGGGAGCTGTTTTTT
CASSLSGQSTGELFF
>TRBD1|NA|TRBJ1-1|TRBV24-1
TGTGCCACCAGGGACCTCAGGGGGGACTCTGAAGCTTTCTTT
CATRDLRGDSEAFF
>NA|NA|TRBJ1-4|TRBV12-3/TRBV12-4
TGTGCCAGCACCAAGAGGTCGCCTGGGGAAAAACTGTTTTTT
CASTKRSPGEKLFF
>NA|once|TRBJ1-1|TRBV20-1
TGCAGTGCTCCTAGGGACACCCCTGAAGCTTTCTTT
CSAPRDTPEAFF
>TRBD1|few|TRBJ2-5|TRBV6-2/TRBV6-3
TGTGCCAGCAGACCGGACAGGGGGCTTCTTCAGGAGACCCAGTACTTC
CASRPDRGLLQETQYF
>NA|NA|TRBJ2-2|TRBV6-5
TGTGCCAGCAGTTGGGGTGGCGGGGAGCTGTTTTTT
CASSWGGGELFF
>NA|many|TRBJ2-1|TRBV29-1
TGCAGCGTTGGGACTGTGGACGTGGGTGAGCAGTTCTTC
CSVGTVDVGEQFF
>NA|NA|TRBJ1-5|TRBV20-1
TGCAGTGCCACCTTTTCCAGGGCTAGCAATCAGCCCCAGCATTTT
CSATFSRASNQPQHF
>NA|NA|TRBJ2-2|TRBV5-1
TGCGCCAGCAGCTTGGCCATTAGACAGCAGAACACCGGGGAGCTGTTTTTT
CASSLAIRQQNTGELFF
>NA|NA|TRBJ2-5|TRBV6-1
TGTGCCAGCAGTGAAGCGGGGGAGACCCAGTACTTC
CASSEAGETQYF
>TRBD1|NA|TRBJ2-1|TRBV5-1
TGCGCCAGCAGAACGACAGGGGGCATGGTCTACAATGAGCAGTTCTTC
CASRTTGGMVYNEQFF
>NA|few|TRBJ2-5|TRBV15
TGTGCCACCAGCAGAGAACCAGGGGCGAGGGAGACCCAGTACTTC
CATSREPGARETQYF
>NA|many|TRBJ2-5|TRBV12-5
TGTGCTAGTGCCCTAGGTGGCACGGATCAAGAGACCCAGTACTTC
CASALGGTDQETQYF
>TRBD2|NA|TRBJ2-1|TRBV12-3/TRBV12-4
TGTGCCAGCAGCCCCACCGGGACTAGCGGATACAATGAGCAGTTCTTC
CASSPTGTSGYNEQFF
>NA|few|TRBJ1-5|TRBV12-3/TRBV12-4
TGTGCCAGCAGCCCCGGTTTGGGATTTGGTCAGCCCCAGCATTTT
CASSPGLGFGQPQHF
>NA|few|TRBJ2-1|TRBV12-3/TRBV12-4
TGTGCCAGCAGGAAAACAGTGGGTTCCTACAATGAGCAGTTCTTC
CASRKTVGSYNEQFF
>NA|NA|TRBJ1-1|TRBV7-9
TGTGCCAGCAGCTCAAAATTCCTCATGGACACTGAAGCTTTCTTT
CASSSKFLMDTEAFF
>NA|many|TRBJ1-3|TRBV9
TGTGCCAGCAGCGTAGTCGGCAGGGCGTCTGGAAACACCATATATTTT
CASSVVGRASGNTIYF
>TRBD1|NA|TRBJ1-6|TRBV27
TGTGCCAGCAGTTTATCGGGCAGGGGGGCAAATTCACCCCTCCACTTT
CASSLSGRGANSPLHF
>TRBD1|few|TRBJ1-1|TRBV20-1
TGCAGTGCTAGAGATGGGGATAGCAGGACAGGGGATTTT
CSARDGDSRTGDF
>NA|many|TRBJ2-5|TRBV29-1
TGCAGCGTTGAGGGGACCAGGACAATCCAAGAGACCCAGTACTTC
CSVEGTRTIQETQYF
>NA|many|TRBJ1-1|TRBV6-5
TGTGCCAGCAGTTACTCGAGGGGAGCGGACACTGAAGCTTTCTTT
CASSYSRGADTEAFF
>TRBD1|NA|TRBJ2-1|TRBV20-1
TGCAGTGCTCGGGACAGCAATTCCTACAATGAGCAGTTCTTC
CSARDSNSYNEQFF